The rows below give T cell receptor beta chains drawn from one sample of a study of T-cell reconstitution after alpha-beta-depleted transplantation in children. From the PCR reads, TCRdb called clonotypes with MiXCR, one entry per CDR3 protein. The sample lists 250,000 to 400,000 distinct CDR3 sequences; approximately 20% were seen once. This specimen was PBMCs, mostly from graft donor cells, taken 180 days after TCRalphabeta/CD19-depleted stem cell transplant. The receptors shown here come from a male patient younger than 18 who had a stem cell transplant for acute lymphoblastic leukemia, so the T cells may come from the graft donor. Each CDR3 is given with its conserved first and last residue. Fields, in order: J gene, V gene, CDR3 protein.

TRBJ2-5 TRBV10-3 CAISPGTLQETQYF
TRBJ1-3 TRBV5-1 CASSSDRARAGNTIYF
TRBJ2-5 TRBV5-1 CASSPRSGFGETQYF
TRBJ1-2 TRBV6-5 CASSPEGEAYTF
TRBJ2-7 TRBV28 CASSGKLGRVRLEQYF
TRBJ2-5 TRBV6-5 CASSNGQGPLF
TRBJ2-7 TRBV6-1 CASSPINRGVYEQYF
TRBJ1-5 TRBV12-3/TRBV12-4 CASSFRDRGYQPQHF
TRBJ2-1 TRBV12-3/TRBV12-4 CASSLTWGSSYNEQFF
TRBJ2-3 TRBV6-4 CASSGQGADTDTQYF
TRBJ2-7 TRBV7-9 CASSPDRFSYEQYF
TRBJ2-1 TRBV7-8 CASSLIRDPFNEQFF
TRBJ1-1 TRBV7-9 CASSLQVTEAFF
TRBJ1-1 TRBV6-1 CASSPHLTVRLNTEAFF
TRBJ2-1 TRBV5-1 CASSLPLGVDHEQFF
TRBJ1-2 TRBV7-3 CASSLGHLTGYTF
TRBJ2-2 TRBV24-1 CATSDMFGTVTAGELFF
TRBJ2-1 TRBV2 CASSPPGLAYYNEQFF
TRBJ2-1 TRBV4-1 CASSQEPSLANYNEQFF
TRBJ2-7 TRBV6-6 CATRTSGPYEQYF
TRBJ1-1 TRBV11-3 CASSVQGSANTEAFF
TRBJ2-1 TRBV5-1 CASSVGTSGYNEQFF
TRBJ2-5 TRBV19 CASSIGGVGIQETQYF
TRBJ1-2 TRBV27 CASSLLAKGKSTF
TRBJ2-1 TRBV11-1 CASSWTSVQFF
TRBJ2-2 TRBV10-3 CAISPLPSGELFF
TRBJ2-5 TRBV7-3 CASSPGTSGMGETQYF
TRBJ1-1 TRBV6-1 CASSRDRGSNTEAFF
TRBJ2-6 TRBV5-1 CASSWRTGSGANVLTF
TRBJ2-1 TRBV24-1 CATSDLAGGEQFF
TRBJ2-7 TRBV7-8 CASSLTESHYEQYF
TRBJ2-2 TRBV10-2 CASSETGITGELFF
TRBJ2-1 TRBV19 CASSGGGLYNEQFF
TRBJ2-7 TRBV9 CASSGPGLASHEQYF
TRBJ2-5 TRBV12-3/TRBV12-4 CASSQGPQGTQYF
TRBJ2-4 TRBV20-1 CSARQDLIAKNIQYF
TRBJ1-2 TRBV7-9 CASSLVVRKNYGYTF
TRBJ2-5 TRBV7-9 CASSALETQYF
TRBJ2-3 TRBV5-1 CASSLGGAHFTDTQYF
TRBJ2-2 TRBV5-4 CASSILAGNTGELFF
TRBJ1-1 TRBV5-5 CASSYTGGLSGEAFF
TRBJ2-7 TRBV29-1 CSVDWLSSRYEQYF
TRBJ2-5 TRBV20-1 CSASPGTPWTETQYF
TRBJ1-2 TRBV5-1 CASSFGTRYGYTF
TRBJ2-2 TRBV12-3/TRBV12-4 CASSFFPGELFF
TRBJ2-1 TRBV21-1 CANRLEQFF
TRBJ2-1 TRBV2 CANKPGTSLYNEQFF
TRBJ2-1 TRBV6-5 CASSYRRSGKSSYNEQFF